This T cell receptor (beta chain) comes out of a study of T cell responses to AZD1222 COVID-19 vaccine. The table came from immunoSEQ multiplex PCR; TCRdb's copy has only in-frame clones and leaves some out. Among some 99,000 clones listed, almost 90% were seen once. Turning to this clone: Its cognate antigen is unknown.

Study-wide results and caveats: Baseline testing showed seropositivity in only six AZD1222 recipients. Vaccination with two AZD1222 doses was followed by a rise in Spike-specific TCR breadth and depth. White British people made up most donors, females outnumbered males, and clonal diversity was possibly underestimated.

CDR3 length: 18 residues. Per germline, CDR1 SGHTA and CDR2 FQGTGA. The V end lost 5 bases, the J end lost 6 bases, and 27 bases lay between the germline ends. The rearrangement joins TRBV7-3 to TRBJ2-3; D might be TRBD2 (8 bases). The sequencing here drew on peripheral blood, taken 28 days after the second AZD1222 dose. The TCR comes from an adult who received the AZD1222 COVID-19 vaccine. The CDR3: CASSPQGGREALVDTQYF. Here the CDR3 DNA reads TGTGCCAGCAGCCCTCAGGGGGGGCGGGAGGCCCTGGTTGATACGCAGTATTTT. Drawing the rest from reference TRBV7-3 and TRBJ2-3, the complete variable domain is GAGVSQTPSNKVTEKGKYVELRCDPISGHTALYWYRQSLGQGPEFLIYFQGTGAADDSGLPNDRFFAVRPEGSVSTLKIQRTERGDSAVYLCASSPQGGREALVDTQYFGPGTRLTVL.